The 6 T cell receptor beta chains reported below all come from one sample, sequenced in a study of blood T cell repertoires in COVID-19 (dated by TCRdb to between 2020 and 2021). The library relied on the immunoSEQ multiplex PCR assay. Here the immuneACCESS table is served through TCRdb, limited to in-frame sequences with V and J called. Missing clones are a known gap in these copies; in checked studies unresolved V genes cover under half, and the rest lacks a known reason. In this sample the table shows 200,000 to 250,000 clones, around 83% of which occur a single time. The top ten clones comprise approximately 1.3% of the sample. The sample consisted of PBMCs or T cells enriched from blood (not recorded which). These receptor sequences come from a woman aged 40 to 49 with acute COVID-19.

The chain carries TRBV7-9 and TRBJ2-1; the match to TRBD2 covers 10 bases. CDR3 length: 15 amino acids. Losses at the gene ends were 1 base for V and 4 bases for J; bases not matched to a gene: 1. CDR1 SEHNR and CDR2 FQNEAQ come from the germline V gene (reference sequence). Here the CDR3 reads CASSLETSGYNEQFF. CDR3 bases: TGTGCCAGCAGCTTAGAGACTAGCGGGTACAATGAGCAGTTCTTC.

The V gene is TRBV2, the J gene TRBJ1-4, with 8 bases fitting TRBD1. V shed 5 bases, J shed 3 bases, and the junction held 2 bases outside the gene matches. Germline V gene data show CDR1 as SNHLY and CDR2 as FYNNEI. The CDR3 is made up of 14 amino acids. CDR3 region: CASSRDRPNEKLFF. CDR3 nucleotides: TGTGCCAGCAGTCGGGACAGGCCTAATGAAAAACTGTTTTTT.

This clone was observed once. The chain links TRBV30 to TRBJ2-7; possibly TRBD1 or TRBD2 for D (7 bases each). This CDR3 contains 12 residues. V was cut by 5 bases and J by 4 bases, with 12 bases left in between. CDR1 is GTSNPN and CDR2 is SVGIG in the germline V gene (reference sequence). The CDR3 reads CAWGRDRYEQYF. The CDR3 nucleotides are TGTGCCTGGGGGAGGGACAGATACGAGCAGTACTTC.

Only a few counts were recorded for this clone. CDR3 loop: CACGQETTNEKLFF. The CDR3 nucleotides read TGTGCTTGCGGGCAAGAGACAACTAATGAAAAACTGTTTTTT. The chain combines TRBV30 with TRBJ1-4, with D hard to call. The CDR3 length is 14 residues. The germline V gene has CDR1 GTSNPN and CDR2 SVGIG (reference sequence).

This clone has only one observation. Other DNA sequences in the same sample also yield this CDR3. The chain couples TRBV12-3 or TRBV12-4 to TRBJ1-1; TRBD1 is a possible D gene (5 bases). This CDR3 has 11 amino acids. Trimming removed 2 bases at V and 8 bases at J, with 6 bases between. Here the CDR3 reads CASSLRGEAFF. CDR3 sequence (DNA): TGTGCCAGCAGTTTACGGGGGGAAGCTTTCTTT.

The chain has TRBV4-1 and TRBJ1-1; 7 positions match TRBD1. Germline V gene data show CDR1 as MGHRA and CDR2 as YSYEKL. V trimming: 4 bases; J trimming: 5 bases; junction bases outside the gene matches: 7. The CDR3 extends over 14 amino acids. The DNA of the CDR3 is TGCGCCAGCAGCCGGACTTCAGGGGGTACTGAAGCTTTCTTT. Translating gives CASSRTSGGTEAFF.